The 20 T cell receptor beta chains given below trace back to one sample, sequenced in a study of cytomegalovirus exposure and HLA in healthy donors. The PCR employed 60 Vbeta primers together with 13 Jbeta primers. Using immunoSEQ multiplex PCR, the repertoire was profiled, and TCRdb retains in-frame clones only, with some absent. The sample contains 80,000 to 100,000 clones, roughly 64% of which appear only once. The sample comprised PBMCs. Every receptor here comes from a woman between 35 and 50 years old in good health and CMV-seropositive.

The rearrangement links TRBV5-1 to TRBJ1-4; possibly TRBD1 for D (6 bases). With 0 bases removed from V and 8 bases from J, the gap between germline ends came to 11 bases. Germline CDR1 and CDR2: SGHRS and YFSETQ. The CDR3 is made up of 14 amino acids. CDR3 region: CASSLDREGEKLFF. In nucleotides, the CDR3 is TGCGCCAGCAGCTTGGACAGGGAAGGAGAAAAACTGTTTTTT.

The V gene is TRBV28, the J gene TRBJ2-1; 7 nucleotides agree with TRBD1. With 8 bases clipped from V and 4 bases from J, the junction kept 5 bases outside the gene matches. The germline CDR1 and CDR2 sequences are MDHEN and SYDVKM. The CDR3 runs to 13 residues. Here the CDR3 reads CASRDSPYNEQFF. CDR3 nucleotides: TGTGCCAGCCGGGACAGCCCTTACAATGAGCAGTTCTTC.

This clone was counted between two and nine times. This chain joins TRBV5-1 and TRBJ2-5, with TRBD1 as a possible D gene (6 bases). V was trimmed by 4 bases and J by 1 base, leaving 14 bases between them. The CDR3 is 15 residues long. Germline CDR1 SGHRS, CDR2 YFSETQ. The CDR3 loop is CASSPGASRQETQYF. CDR3 in DNA: TGCGCCAGCAGCCCAGGGGCTAGTCGCCAAGAGACCCAGTACTTC.

The V call is TRBV6-1, the J call TRBJ1-5; possibly TRBD1 for D (5 bases). The CDR3 loop spans 15 amino acids. Germline CDR1 and CDR2: MNHNS and SASEGT. V was pared by 0 bases and J by 1 base, with 7 bases between. The CDR3 nucleotides are TGTGCCAGCAGTGAAGCCGGGGGGAGCAATCAGCCCCAGCATTTT. This codes for CASSEAGGSNQPQHF.

V usage is TRBV4-3 and J usage is TRBJ2-3; 7 bases map to TRBD1. Germline V CDR1 and CDR2: LGHNA, YSLEER. The CDR3 has 15 residues. The V segment lost 3 bases and the J segment 3 bases; nucleotides outside the gene matches: 6. CDR3 sequence reads: CASSHATQGTDTQYF. DNA for the CDR3: TGCGCCAGCAGCCACGCGACACAGGGGACAGATACGCAGTATTTT.

J is TRBJ1-1 and V is TRBV19; tentative D call: TRBD1 (5 bases). The CDR3 is made up of 16 amino acids. The V and J ends lost 3 bases and 4 bases respectively, with 18 bases between them. The germline CDR1 and CDR2 sequences are LNHDA and SQIVND (reference sequence). The CDR3 DNA reads TGTGCCAGTAGTATCGGGGCAGTGGGAGGGAGCACTGAAGCTTTCTTT. This encodes CASSIGAVGGSTEAFF. The variable domain in full, completed from reference TRBV19 and TRBJ1-1, reads DGGITQSPKYLFRKEGQNVTLSCEQNLNHDAMYWYRQDPGQGLRLIYYSQIVNDFQKGDIAEGYSVSREKKESFPLTVTSAQKNPTAFYLCASSIGAVGGSTEAFFGQGTRLTVV.

About this clone: Other DNA sequences in this sample translate to the same CDR3. The chain carries TRBV2 and TRBJ1-1; 7 bases agree with TRBD1. CDR1 SNHLY and CDR2 FYNNEI come from the germline V gene. The CDR3 consists of 13 residues. J was trimmed by 0 bases and V by 9 bases; bases with no gene match: 4. The DNA of the CDR3 is TGTGCCAGTTCGGGACAGCTGAACACTGAAGCTTTCTTT. This gives the protein CASSGQLNTEAFF.

V gene TRBV5-1 combines with J gene TRBJ1-4; D is uncertain. Germline CDR1 and CDR2: SGHRS and YFSETQ. V lost 2 bases, J lost 6 bases, and 17 bases lay in between. This CDR3 region has 16 residues. CDR3 in DNA: TGCGCCAGCAGCTTACCGGACTCGGCCCCCTATGAAAAACTGTTTTTT. Translation: CASSLPDSAPYEKLFF.

The chain recombines TRBV28 with TRBJ2-3, with a possible D match to TRBD2 (5 bases). Germline-derived CDR1 and CDR2 are MDHEN and SYDVKM. V dropped 11 bases and J dropped 6 bases, with 12 bases sitting between them. CDR3 length: 11 amino acids. The CDR3 region has the DNA TGTGCCCTAGGAGGCGCGGATACGCAGTATTTT. Translating it yields CALGGADTQYF.

This sequence joins TRBV7-2 and TRBJ1-1; TRBD1 aligns across 9 bases. The germline CDR1 and CDR2 sequences are SGHTA and FQGNSA. This CDR3 spans 14 amino acids. J lost 0 bases, V lost 5 bases, and 1 base had no gene match. In DNA, the CDR3 is TGTGCCAGCAGCCGACAGGGGGTGAACACTGAAGCTTTCTTT. Translation: CASSRQGVNTEAFF. Using reference TRBV7-2 and TRBJ1-1 for the parts outside the CDR3, the full variable domain is GAGVSQSPSNKVTEKGKDVELRCDPISGHTALYWYRQSLGQGLEFLIYFQGNSAPDKSGLPSDRFSAERTGGSVSTLTIQRTQQEDSAVYLCASSRQGVNTEAFFGQGTRLTVV.

The chain employs TRBV28 and TRBJ2-7; 9 bases map to TRBD2. Germline CDR1 is MDHEN and CDR2 is SYDVKM. This CDR3 spans 17 amino acids. Trimming at V came to 2 bases and at J to 3 bases, leaving 11 bases not matched to a gene. In DNA, the CDR3 is TGTGCCAGCAGTTTAGAGGCTGGGGGAGCGGGAGGCTACGAGCAGTACTTC. This codes for CASSLEAGGAGGYEQYF.

Only a few counts were recorded for this clone. The V call is TRBV29-1, the J call TRBJ2-7; tentatively, D is TRBD1 (6 bases). CDR1 is SQVTM, CDR2 ANQGSEA, per germline. Trimming stripped 0 bases from V and 5 bases from J, with 11 bases between. This CDR3 has 13 amino acids. The CDR3 nucleotides are TGCAGCGTTGAAGAGGGTCAGGGGAACGAGCAGTACTTC. It yields the protein CSVEEGQGNEQYF.

This chain links TRBV7-9 with TRBJ1-1, with a tentative D call TRBD1 (6 bases). This CDR3 is 15 amino acids long. The ends were cut back, 0 bases at V and 1 base at J, with 9 bases in the middle. Germline assignment: CDR1 SEHNR and CDR2 FQNEAQ (reference sequence). In DNA form, the CDR3 reads TGTGCCAGCAGCTTAGCCGTCAGGGGGAACACTGAAGCTTTCTTT. Translating it yields CASSLAVRGNTEAFF.

V gene TRBV7-2 combines with J gene TRBJ1-1, with D perhaps matching TRBD1 (5 bases). Trimming removed 5 bases from V and 0 bases from J, with 7 bases in between. Germline V gene sequence: CDR1 SGHTA, CDR2 FQGNSA. The CDR3 spans 13 residues. The CDR3 sequence: CASSMTVNTEAFF. CDR3 DNA sequence: TGTGCCAGCAGCATGACAGTGAACACTGAAGCTTTCTTT.

The rearrangement joins TRBV25-1 to TRBJ2-7, with a possible D match to TRBD1 (5 bases). Trimming pared 2 bases from V and 6 bases from J, leaving 17 bases between. The CDR3 covers 15 residues. The germline V gene has CDR1 MGHDK and CDR2 SYGVNS. The CDR3 protein is CASSEVGAPKGEQYF. Here the CDR3 DNA reads TGTGCCAGCAGTGAAGTAGGGGCACCGAAGGGCGAGCAGTACTTC.

The CDR3 sequence: CARGQGNTEAFF. The DNA for the CDR3 is TGTGCCAGGGGACAGGGGAACACTGAAGCTTTCTTT. The rearrangement links TRBV7-2 to TRBJ1-1, with 9 bases matching TRBD1. The length of the CDR3 is 12 residues. Germline CDR1 is SGHTA and CDR2 is FQGNSA. V shed 9 bases and J 1 base; nucleotides not matched to a gene: 0.

The V gene is TRBV2, the J gene TRBJ1-2; TRBD1 might be the D (6 bases). This CDR3 has 14 amino acids. Between the trimmed V and J ends, which lost 7 bases and 8 bases, there was a span of 20 bases. Germline-derived CDR1 and CDR2 are SNHLY and FYNNEI. The DNA of the CDR3 is TGTGCCAGCACTCTCATCAGGGACATGGGAGGCTACACCTTC. As protein: CASTLIRDMGGYTF.

The chain links TRBV7-2 to TRBJ2-7; 8 nucleotides align to TRBD1. Germline V gives CDR1 SGHTA, CDR2 FQGNSA. V lost 6 bases and J lost 5; bases outside the gene matches: 9. The CDR3 consists of 14 residues. Here the CDR3 reads CASRERTGQHEQYF. The CDR3 DNA follows: TGTGCCAGCAGGGAACGGACAGGGCAACACGAGCAGTACTTC.

The chain joins TRBV11-2 to TRBJ1-2; D is ambiguous. The CDR3 sequence is 12 residues long. Deletions cut 1 base from V and 5 bases from J, with 5 bases between. CDR1 is SGHAT and CDR2 is FQNNGV in the germline V gene. The CDR3 protein is CASSLGVYGYTF. In DNA form, the CDR3 reads TGTGCCAGCAGCTTAGGCGTATATGGCTACACCTTC.

For the CDR3, the DNA is TGCGCCAGCAGCCACACTAGGACTAGCGGTAAAGAGACCCAGTACTTC. Residues: CASSHTRTSGKETQYF. J is TRBJ2-5 and V is TRBV4-1; 10 bases line up with TRBD2. The trim removed 3 bases at V and 3 bases at J, leaving 7 bases unmatched. This CDR3 has 16 residues. Germline CDR1 is MGHRA and CDR2 is YSYEKL.